A selection of T cell receptor beta chains follows, all from one sample in a study of CD4 T cells in relation to SARS-CoV-2 and coronaviruses. Here immunoSEQ multiplex PCR was the method, and the copy in TCRdb shows in-frame clones only, minus some. The sample holds about 64,000 clones, over 90% seen once. Sequenced: naive CD4+ T cells from PBMCs. These receptors were taken from a human donor in good health. Both conserved end residues are part of each CDR3. A D gene is named only where the DNA matches it firmly. Some rows mark clone size as missing; the rest say once, few, many or name a class of expanded clone.

j_call: TRBJ2-1; v_call: TRBV9; d_call: TRBD2; clone_size: NA; cdr3_nt: TGTGCCAGCAGCGTAGTACCTGTGTCGGGAGGGAACACTCAGCAGTTCTTC; cdr3_aa: CASSVVPVSGGNTQQFF
j_call: TRBJ2-5; v_call: TRBV3-1/TRBV3-2; d_call: NA; clone_size: NA; cdr3_nt: TGTGCCAGCAGCCAAGGGTCAATGGCAAAAGAGACCCAGTACTTC; cdr3_aa: CASSQGSMAKETQYF
j_call: TRBJ2-3; v_call: TRBV24-1; d_call: NA; clone_size: NA; cdr3_nt: TGTGCCACCAGTGAGGTAGCGGATACAGATACGCAGTATTTT; cdr3_aa: CATSEVADTDTQYF
j_call: TRBJ2-1; v_call: TRBV9; d_call: TRBD2; clone_size: NA; cdr3_nt: TGTGCCAGCAGCGTACTAGTGGGACTAGCAGACAATGAGCAGTTCTTC; cdr3_aa: CASSVLVGLADNEQFF
j_call: TRBJ2-1; v_call: TRBV3-1/TRBV3-2; d_call: TRBD2; clone_size: once; cdr3_nt: TGTGCCAGCAGCCCCCTTAGCGGGAGTGGCGGTTATGAGCAGTTCTTC; cdr3_aa: CASSPLSGSGGYEQFF
j_call: TRBJ2-7; v_call: TRBV19; d_call: NA; clone_size: NA; cdr3_nt: TGTGCCAGTAGCAAACTAACCGGGACCGGAGGGAACGAGCAGTACTTC; cdr3_aa: CASSKLTGTGGNEQYF
j_call: TRBJ2-3; v_call: TRBV19; d_call: TRBD1; clone_size: NA; cdr3_nt: TGTGCCAGTAGTCCCGGGACAGCCTTCACAGATACGCAGTATTTT; cdr3_aa: CASSPGTAFTDTQYF
j_call: TRBJ2-5; v_call: TRBV7-3; d_call: NA; clone_size: NA; cdr3_nt: TGTGCCAGCAGCTTAGGACCCTTAAAGGCAGAGACCCAGTACTTC; cdr3_aa: CASSLGPLKAETQYF
j_call: TRBJ2-7; v_call: TRBV6-1; d_call: TRBD2; clone_size: once; cdr3_nt: TGTGCCAGCAGTGGACCACTAGCGGGAAAAATACAATACGAGCAGTACTTC; cdr3_aa: CASSGPLAGKIQYEQYF
j_call: TRBJ2-7; v_call: TRBV5-6; d_call: NA; clone_size: NA; cdr3_nt: TGTGCCAGCAGCTTTCTAGGCGGCAAGCTTTCCTACGAGCAGTACTTC; cdr3_aa: CASSFLGGKLSYEQYF
j_call: TRBJ1-1; v_call: TRBV28; d_call: TRBD1; clone_size: NA; cdr3_nt: TGTGCCAGCAGTTCGATAGGGACAGGGGACACTGAAGCTTTCTTT; cdr3_aa: CASSSIGTGDTEAFF
j_call: TRBJ2-3; v_call: TRBV6-5; d_call: NA; clone_size: NA; cdr3_nt: TGTGCCAGCAGTTACTCGAAAATCATCACAGATACGCAGTATTTT; cdr3_aa: CASSYSKIITDTQYF
j_call: TRBJ1-5; v_call: TRBV19; d_call: TRBD1; clone_size: NA; cdr3_nt: TGTGCCAGTAGTGACTGGACAGGGGGCGGTCAGCCCCAGCATTTT; cdr3_aa: CASSDWTGGGQPQHF
j_call: TRBJ1-2; v_call: TRBV29-1; d_call: TRBD1; clone_size: NA; cdr3_nt: TGCAGCGTTGGGTCGACAGGGAAGATGAATGGCTACACCTTC; cdr3_aa: CSVGSTGKMNGYTF
j_call: TRBJ2-1; v_call: TRBV6-5; d_call: NA; clone_size: NA; cdr3_nt: TGTGCCTCAAGGGGGGGCGCTGAGCAGTTCTTC; cdr3_aa: CASRGGAEQFF
j_call: TRBJ1-5; v_call: TRBV28; d_call: TRBD1; clone_size: NA; cdr3_nt: TGTGCCAGTACTGGGACAGTTAGCAATCAGCCCCAGCATTTT; cdr3_aa: CASTGTVSNQPQHF
j_call: TRBJ2-7; v_call: TRBV6-6; d_call: NA; clone_size: NA; cdr3_nt: TGTGCCACCAGGGTCGCTTCCTCCTACGAGCAGTACTTC; cdr3_aa: CATRVASSYEQYF
j_call: TRBJ2-1; v_call: TRBV6-6; d_call: NA; clone_size: NA; cdr3_nt: TGTGCCAGCAGGATACGGGACTCTGACTACAATGAGCAGTTCTTC; cdr3_aa: CASRIRDSDYNEQFF
j_call: TRBJ2-1; v_call: TRBV3-1/TRBV3-2; d_call: TRBD2; clone_size: NA; cdr3_nt: TGTGCCAGCGGGGGTAGCGGGAGGCCGGCCTACAATGAGCAGTTCTTC; cdr3_aa: CASGGSGRPAYNEQFF
j_call: TRBJ1-3; v_call: TRBV2; d_call: NA; clone_size: NA; cdr3_nt: TGTGCCAGCAGCCGGGTCCGGGCAGAAGGAAACACCATATATTTT; cdr3_aa: CASSRVRAEGNTIYF
j_call: TRBJ1-3; v_call: TRBV28; d_call: NA; clone_size: NA; cdr3_nt: TGTGCCAGCAGTTTACTCTCTGGAAACACCATATATTTT; cdr3_aa: CASSLLSGNTIYF
j_call: TRBJ2-5; v_call: TRBV3-1/TRBV3-2; d_call: NA; clone_size: NA; cdr3_nt: TGTGCCACCCAGCCAAGTGAGTTGGAGACCCAGTACTTC; cdr3_aa: CATQPSELETQYF
j_call: TRBJ2-7; v_call: TRBV5-1; d_call: TRBD2; clone_size: NA; cdr3_nt: TGCGCCAGCAGCCCCGGGACTAGCGGACTCCCAACCTACGAGCAGTACTTC; cdr3_aa: CASSPGTSGLPTYEQYF
j_call: TRBJ2-1; v_call: TRBV19; d_call: TRBD2; clone_size: NA; cdr3_nt: TGTGCCAGTAGTAAAGATAGCGGGAGGCTAATTTCCTACAATGAGCAGTTCTTC; cdr3_aa: CASSKDSGRLISYNEQFF
j_call: TRBJ2-1; v_call: TRBV18; d_call: TRBD2; clone_size: NA; cdr3_nt: TGTGCCAGCTCAGCGGGGGGGACGGCCGGGGATGAGCAGTTCTTC; cdr3_aa: CASSAGGTAGDEQFF
j_call: TRBJ2-2; v_call: TRBV7-2; d_call: TRBD2; clone_size: NA; cdr3_nt: TGTGCCAGCAGCCCGGGACTAGCGGGGGCGAACACCGGGGAGCTGTTTTTT; cdr3_aa: CASSPGLAGANTGELFF
j_call: TRBJ2-3; v_call: TRBV30; d_call: NA; clone_size: NA; cdr3_nt: TGTGCCTGGAGGTCACAGGGAGATACGCAGTATTTT; cdr3_aa: CAWRSQGDTQYF
j_call: TRBJ2-7; v_call: TRBV5-1; d_call: TRBD1; clone_size: NA; cdr3_nt: TGCGCCAGCAGACTACCGGGACAGGGGCGGTACGACGAGCAGTACTTC; cdr3_aa: CASRLPGQGRYDEQYF
j_call: TRBJ2-1; v_call: TRBV15; d_call: NA; clone_size: NA; cdr3_nt: TGTGCCACCAGAGGAGGGGACGCAGCAAAGAATGAGCAGTTCTTC; cdr3_aa: CATRGGDAAKNEQFF
j_call: TRBJ1-2; v_call: TRBV5-4; d_call: TRBD1; clone_size: NA; cdr3_nt: TGTGCCAGCAGCTTGAAAGGGACAGTCTATGGCTACACCTTC; cdr3_aa: CASSLKGTVYGYTF
j_call: TRBJ2-1; v_call: TRBV19; d_call: NA; clone_size: NA; cdr3_nt: TGTGCCAGTAGTATTCTTCCTGTGGGCTCCTACAATGAGCAGTTCTTC; cdr3_aa: CASSILPVGSYNEQFF
j_call: TRBJ2-7; v_call: TRBV29-1; d_call: NA; clone_size: NA; cdr3_nt: TGCAGCGTTGAGGGGGCAAAAGCCTACGAGCAGTACTTC; cdr3_aa: CSVEGAKAYEQYF
j_call: TRBJ1-6; v_call: TRBV6-4; d_call: TRBD1; clone_size: NA; cdr3_nt: TGTGCCAGCAGTGCCGGGACAGGGGCGTATTCACCCCTCCACTTT; cdr3_aa: CASSAGTGAYSPLHF
j_call: TRBJ1-4; v_call: TRBV28; d_call: NA; clone_size: NA; cdr3_nt: TGTGCCAGCAGTTCTGCAGGGGTAACTAATGAAAAACTGTTTTTT; cdr3_aa: CASSSAGVTNEKLFF
j_call: TRBJ2-5; v_call: TRBV9; d_call: NA; clone_size: NA; cdr3_nt: TGTGCCAGCAGCGTAGGCCCGACTAGTAAGGAGACCCAGTACTTC; cdr3_aa: CASSVGPTSKETQYF
j_call: TRBJ1-1; v_call: TRBV11-2; d_call: NA; clone_size: NA; cdr3_nt: TGTGCCAGCAGCTTAGTCCGGCAGGGTAAAGCTGAAGCTTTCTTT; cdr3_aa: CASSLVRQGKAEAFF
j_call: TRBJ2-7; v_call: TRBV4-2; d_call: TRBD1; clone_size: NA; cdr3_nt: TGTGCCAGCAGCCTGTTCACCGGGACAGGGAGTACCTACGAGCAGTACTTC; cdr3_aa: CASSLFTGTGSTYEQYF
j_call: TRBJ1-2; v_call: TRBV6-7; d_call: TRBD1; clone_size: NA; cdr3_nt: TGTGCCTGCTCGGGACAGATTAACTATGGCTACACCTTC; cdr3_aa: CACSGQINYGYTF
j_call: TRBJ2-2; v_call: TRBV27; d_call: TRBD1; clone_size: once; cdr3_nt: TGTGCCAGCAGTCCGGGACAGGGTTTCACCGGGGAGCTGTTTTTT; cdr3_aa: CASSPGQGFTGELFF
j_call: TRBJ1-3; v_call: TRBV27; d_call: NA; clone_size: NA; cdr3_nt: TGTGCCAGCAGTTCCGCACAGGGCTCTGGAAACACCATATATTTT; cdr3_aa: CASSSAQGSGNTIYF
j_call: TRBJ1-4; v_call: TRBV18; d_call: NA; clone_size: NA; cdr3_nt: TGTGCCAGCTCCCCCCCGGGAGCAACTAATGAAAAACTGTTTTTT; cdr3_aa: CASSPPGATNEKLFF
j_call: TRBJ1-5; v_call: TRBV24-1; d_call: TRBD1; clone_size: NA; cdr3_nt: TGTGCCACCAGTCGGGACAGGGAGAATAGCAATCAGCCCCAGCATTTT; cdr3_aa: CATSRDRENSNQPQHF
j_call: TRBJ2-5; v_call: TRBV19; d_call: TRBD2; clone_size: NA; cdr3_nt: TGTGCCAGTAGTATAGTTTCGGCGGGAGTGGCCCAAGAGACCCAGTACTTC; cdr3_aa: CASSIVSAGVAQETQYF
j_call: TRBJ1-2; v_call: TRBV6-5; d_call: NA; clone_size: NA; cdr3_nt: TGTGCCAGCAGTATCCGGGACGGAGGCTATGGCTACACCTTC; cdr3_aa: CASSIRDGGYGYTF
j_call: TRBJ2-3; v_call: TRBV5-1; d_call: TRBD2; clone_size: NA; cdr3_nt: TGCGCCAGCAGCTGGACTAGCGGGGGACGGGGGGATACGCAGTATTTT; cdr3_aa: CASSWTSGGRGDTQYF
j_call: TRBJ2-1; v_call: TRBV5-1; d_call: TRBD1; clone_size: once; cdr3_nt: TGCGCCAGCAGCATGGGATTGGCAGGGGGCAATGAGCAGTTCTTC; cdr3_aa: CASSMGLAGGNEQFF
j_call: TRBJ1-2; v_call: TRBV7-9; d_call: NA; clone_size: NA; cdr3_nt: TGTGCCAGCAGCTTACACCCGCAGTTAGCTAACTATGGCTACACCTTC; cdr3_aa: CASSLHPQLANYGYTF